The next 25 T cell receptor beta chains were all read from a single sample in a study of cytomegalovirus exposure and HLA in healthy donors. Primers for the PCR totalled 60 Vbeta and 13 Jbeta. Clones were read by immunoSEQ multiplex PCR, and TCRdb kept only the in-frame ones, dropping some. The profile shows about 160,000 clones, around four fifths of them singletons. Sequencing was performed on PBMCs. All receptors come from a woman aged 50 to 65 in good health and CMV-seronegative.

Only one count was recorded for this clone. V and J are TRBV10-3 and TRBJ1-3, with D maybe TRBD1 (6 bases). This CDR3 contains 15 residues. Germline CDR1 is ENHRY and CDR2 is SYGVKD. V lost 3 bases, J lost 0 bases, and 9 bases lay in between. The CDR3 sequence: CAISESRGSGNTIYF. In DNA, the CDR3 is TGTGCCATCAGTGAATCCAGGGGCTCTGGAAACACCATATATTTT.

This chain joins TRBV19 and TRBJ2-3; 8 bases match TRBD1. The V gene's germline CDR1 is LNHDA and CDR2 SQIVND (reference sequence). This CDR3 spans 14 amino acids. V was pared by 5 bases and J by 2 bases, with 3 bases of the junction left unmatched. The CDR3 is CASSGQGYTDTQYF. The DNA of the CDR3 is TGTGCCAGTAGTGGACAGGGATACACAGATACGCAGTATTTT.

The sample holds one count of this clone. The CDR3 reads CASSLGQGEIGNQPQHF. The CDR3 region has the DNA TGCGCCAGCAGCTTGGGCCAGGGGGAGATTGGCAATCAGCCCCAGCATTTT. This sequence joins TRBV5-1 and TRBJ1-5, with 7 positions matching TRBD1. The CDR3 has 17 residues. Germline V gene data show CDR1 as SGHRS and CDR2 as YFSETQ. With V trimmed by 0 bases and J by 2 bases, 8 bases remained unmatched.

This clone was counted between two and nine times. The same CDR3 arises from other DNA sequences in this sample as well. In DNA, the CDR3 is TGTGCCAGCAGTCTACAGGTGAACACTGAAGCTTTCTTT. Translating it yields CASSLQVNTEAFF. The V call is TRBV7-9, the J call TRBJ1-1; TRBD1 might be the D (5 bases). V gave up 6 bases and J gave up 0 bases, with 8 bases separating them. This CDR3 is 13 amino acids long. Germline loops: CDR1 SEHNR, CDR2 FQNEAQ (reference sequence).

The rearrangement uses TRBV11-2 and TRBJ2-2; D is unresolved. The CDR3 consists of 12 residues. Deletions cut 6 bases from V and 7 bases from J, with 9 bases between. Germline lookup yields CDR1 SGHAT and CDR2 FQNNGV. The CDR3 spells CASSFRGGELFF. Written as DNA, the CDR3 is TGTGCCAGCAGTTTCAGAGGCGGGGAGCTGTTTTTT.

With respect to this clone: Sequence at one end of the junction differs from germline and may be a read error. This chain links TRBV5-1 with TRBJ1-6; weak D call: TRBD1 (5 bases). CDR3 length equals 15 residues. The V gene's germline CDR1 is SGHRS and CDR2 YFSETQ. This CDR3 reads CAGSLQGLGNSPLHF. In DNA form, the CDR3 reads TGCGCCGGCAGCTTGCAGGGATTGGGGAATTCACCCCTCCACTTT.

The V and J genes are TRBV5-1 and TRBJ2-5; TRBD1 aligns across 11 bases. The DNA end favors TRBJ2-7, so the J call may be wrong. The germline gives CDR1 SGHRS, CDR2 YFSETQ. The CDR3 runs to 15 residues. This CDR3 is CASSPGTGGNYEQYF. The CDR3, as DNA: TGCGCCAGCAGCCCCGGGACAGGGGGAAACTACGAGCAGTACTTC.

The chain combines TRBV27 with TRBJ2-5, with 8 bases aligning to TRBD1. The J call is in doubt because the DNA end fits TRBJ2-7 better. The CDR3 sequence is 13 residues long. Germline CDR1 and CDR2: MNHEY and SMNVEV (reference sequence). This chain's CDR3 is CASSFGTGFEQYF. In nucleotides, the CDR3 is TGTGCCAGCAGTTTCGGGACAGGTTTCGAGCAGTACTTC.

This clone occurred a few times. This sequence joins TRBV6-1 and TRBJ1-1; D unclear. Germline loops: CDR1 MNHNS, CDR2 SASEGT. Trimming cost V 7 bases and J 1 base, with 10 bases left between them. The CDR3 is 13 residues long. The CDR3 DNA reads TGTGCCAGCATTAGAGGGCAGAACACTGAAGCTTTCTTT. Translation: CASIRGQNTEAFF.

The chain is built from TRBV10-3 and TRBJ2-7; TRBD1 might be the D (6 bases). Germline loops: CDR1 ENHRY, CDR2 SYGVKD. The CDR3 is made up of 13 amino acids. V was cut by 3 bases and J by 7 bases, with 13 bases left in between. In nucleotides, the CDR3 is TGTGCCATCAGTGATCAGGGGTCGGTGGAGCAGTACTTC. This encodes CAISDQGSVEQYF.

CDR3 residues: CASSYSSRGNGYTF. Here the CDR3 DNA reads TGTGCCAGCAGTTACTCTTCCAGGGGAAATGGCTACACCTTC. The chain links TRBV6-5 to TRBJ1-2, with TRBD1 as a possible D gene (6 bases). There are 14 residues in the CDR3. Per the germline V gene, CDR1 is MNHEY and CDR2 is SVGAGI. Deletions cut 0 bases from V and 6 bases from J, with 11 bases between.

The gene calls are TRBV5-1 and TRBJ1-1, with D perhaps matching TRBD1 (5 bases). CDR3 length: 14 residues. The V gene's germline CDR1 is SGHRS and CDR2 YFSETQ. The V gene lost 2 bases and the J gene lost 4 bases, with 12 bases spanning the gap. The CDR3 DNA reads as TGCGCCAGCAGCTTTGAGGGCGGGGGCACTGAAGCTTTCTTT. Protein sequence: CASSFEGGGTEAFF.

In DNA form, the CDR3 reads TGTGCCAGCAGCTTAGATCTCCTGCGGTTCAATGAGCAGTTCTTC. Amino acids: CASSLDLLRFNEQFF. This chain uses TRBV11-2 with TRBJ2-1; no reliable D call. The germline V and J ends were trimmed by 0 bases and 6 bases, with 12 bases remaining between them. CDR3 length equals 15 residues. The germline V gene has CDR1 SGHAT and CDR2 FQNNGV.

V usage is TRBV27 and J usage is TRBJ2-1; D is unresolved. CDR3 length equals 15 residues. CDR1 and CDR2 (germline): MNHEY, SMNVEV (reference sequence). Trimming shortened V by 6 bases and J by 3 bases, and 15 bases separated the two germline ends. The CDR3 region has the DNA TGTGCCAGCAGCCCTAGTACACGCCGCTACAATGAGCAGTTCTTC. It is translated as CASSPSTRRYNEQFF.

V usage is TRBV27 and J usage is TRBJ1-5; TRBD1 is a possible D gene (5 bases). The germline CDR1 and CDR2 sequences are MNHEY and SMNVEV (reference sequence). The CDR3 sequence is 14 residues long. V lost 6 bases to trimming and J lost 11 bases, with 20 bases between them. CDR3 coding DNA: TGTGCCAGCAGCCAAGGGGCCGTAGTTAAAGCCCAGCATTTT. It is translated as CASSQGAVVKAQHF.

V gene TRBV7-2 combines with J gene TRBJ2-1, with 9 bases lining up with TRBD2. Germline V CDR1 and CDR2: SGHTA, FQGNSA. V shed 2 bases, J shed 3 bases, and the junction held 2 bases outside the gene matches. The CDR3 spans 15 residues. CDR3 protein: CASSLRLAVYNEQFF. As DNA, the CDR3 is TGTGCCAGCAGCTTACGACTAGCGGTCTACAATGAGCAGTTCTTC. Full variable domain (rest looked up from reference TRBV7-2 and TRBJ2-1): GAGVSQSPSNKVTEKGKDVELRCDPISGHTALYWYRQSLGQGLEFLIYFQGNSAPDKSGLPSDRFSAERTGGSVSTLTIQRTQQEDSAVYLCASSLRLAVYNEQFFGPGTRLTVL.

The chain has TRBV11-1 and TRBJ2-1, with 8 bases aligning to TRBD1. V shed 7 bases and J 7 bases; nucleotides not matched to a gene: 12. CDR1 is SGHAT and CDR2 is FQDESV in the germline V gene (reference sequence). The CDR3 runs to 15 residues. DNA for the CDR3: TGTGCCAGCACCCGACAGGGGTTGGGATTGAATGAGCAGTTCTTC. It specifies CASTRQGLGLNEQFF. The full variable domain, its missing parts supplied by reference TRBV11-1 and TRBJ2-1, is EAEVAQSPRYKITEKSQAVAFWCDPISGHATLYWYRQILGQGPELLVQFQDESVVDDSQLPKDRFSAERLKGVDSTLKIQPAELGDSAMYLCASTRQGLGLNEQFFGPGTRLTVL.

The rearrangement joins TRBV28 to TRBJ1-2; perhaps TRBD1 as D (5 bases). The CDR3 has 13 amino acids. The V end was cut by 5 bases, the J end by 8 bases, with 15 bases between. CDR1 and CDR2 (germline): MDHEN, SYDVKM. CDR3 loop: CASSPQGTAGYTF. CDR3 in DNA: TGTGCCAGCAGTCCTCAGGGAACGGCGGGCTACACCTTC.

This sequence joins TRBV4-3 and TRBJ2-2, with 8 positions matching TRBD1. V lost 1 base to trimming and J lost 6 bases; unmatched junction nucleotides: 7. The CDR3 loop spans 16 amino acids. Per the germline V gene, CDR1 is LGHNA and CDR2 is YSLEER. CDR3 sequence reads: CASSQGTGLGSGELFF. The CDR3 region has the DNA TGCGCCAGCAGCCAAGGGACAGGGTTGGGGTCCGGGGAGCTGTTTTTT.

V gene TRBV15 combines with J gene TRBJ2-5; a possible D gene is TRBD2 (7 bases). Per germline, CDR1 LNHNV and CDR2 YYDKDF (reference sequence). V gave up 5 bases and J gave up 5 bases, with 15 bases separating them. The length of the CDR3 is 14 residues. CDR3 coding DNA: TGTGCCACCAGCGGAGGGGGGGGACGGGAGACCCAGTACTTC. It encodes CATSGGGGRETQYF.

CDR3 region: CASSPRRGAYTEAFF. In DNA, the CDR3 is TGTGCCAGCAGCCCCCGTCGGGGGGCTTACACTGAAGCTTTCTTT. The gene calls are TRBV9 and TRBJ1-1, with a tentative D call TRBD1 (6 bases). V was clipped by 4 bases and J by 3 bases, with 16 bases between them. CDR1 and CDR2 (germline): SGDLS, YYNGEE. This CDR3 is 15 amino acids long.

The chain's CDR3 is CASSLRDTQYF. The CDR3 nucleotides are TGTGCCAGCAGCTTGCGTGATACGCAGTATTTT. The chain links TRBV7-6 to TRBJ2-3, with unresolved D. The V gene lost 3 bases and the J gene lost 6 bases, with 4 bases spanning the gap. Germline V lookup: CDR1 SGHVS, CDR2 FNYEAQ. The CDR3 extends over 11 amino acids. Full variable domain (rest looked up from reference TRBV7-6 and TRBJ2-3): GAGVSQSPRYKVTKRGQDVALRCDPISGHVSLYWYRQALGQGPEFLTYFNYEAQQDKSGLPNDRFSAERPEGSISTLTIQRTEQRDSAMYRCASSLRDTQYFGPGTRLTVL.

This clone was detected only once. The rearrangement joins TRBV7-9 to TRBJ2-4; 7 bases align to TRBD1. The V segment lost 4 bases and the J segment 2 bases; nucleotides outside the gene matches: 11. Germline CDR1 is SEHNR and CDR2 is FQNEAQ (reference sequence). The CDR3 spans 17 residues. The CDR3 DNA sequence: TGTGCCAGCAGCTACAGGGCAGGGGGACAAACCAAAAACATTCAGTACTTC. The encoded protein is CASSYRAGGQTKNIQYF. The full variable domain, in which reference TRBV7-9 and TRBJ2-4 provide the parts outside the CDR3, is DTGVSQNPRHKITKRGQNVTFRCDPISEHNRLYWYRQTLGQGPEFLTYFQNEAQLEKSRLLSDRFSAERPKGSFSTLEIQRTEQGDSAMYLCASSYRAGGQTKNIQYFGAGTRLSVL.

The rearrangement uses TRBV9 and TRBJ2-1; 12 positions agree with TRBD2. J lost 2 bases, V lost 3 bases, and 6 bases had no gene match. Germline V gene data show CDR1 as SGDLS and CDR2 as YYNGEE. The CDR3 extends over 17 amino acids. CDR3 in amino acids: CASSALGTSGPYNEQFF. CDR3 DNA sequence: TGTGCCAGCAGCGCACTTGGGACTAGCGGGCCCTACAATGAGCAGTTCTTC.

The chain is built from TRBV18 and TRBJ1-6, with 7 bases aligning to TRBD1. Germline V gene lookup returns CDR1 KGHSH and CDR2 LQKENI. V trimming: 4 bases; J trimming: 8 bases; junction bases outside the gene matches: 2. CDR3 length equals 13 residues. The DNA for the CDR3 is TGTGCCAGCTCACGAGACAGGGATTCACCCCTCCACTTT. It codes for CASSRDRDSPLHF.